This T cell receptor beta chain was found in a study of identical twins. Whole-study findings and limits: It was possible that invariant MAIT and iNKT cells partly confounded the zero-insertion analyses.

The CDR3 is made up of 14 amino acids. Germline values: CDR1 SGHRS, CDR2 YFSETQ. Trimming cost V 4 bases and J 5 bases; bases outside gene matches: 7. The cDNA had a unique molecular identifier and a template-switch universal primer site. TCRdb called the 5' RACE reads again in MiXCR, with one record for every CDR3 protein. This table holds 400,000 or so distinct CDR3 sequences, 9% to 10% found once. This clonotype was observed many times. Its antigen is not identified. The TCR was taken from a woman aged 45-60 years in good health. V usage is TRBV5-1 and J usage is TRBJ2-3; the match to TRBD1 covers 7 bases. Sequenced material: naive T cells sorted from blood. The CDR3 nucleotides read TGCGCCAGCAGCCTAGGGACAGAGGGAGATACGCAGTATTTT. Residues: CASSLGTEGDTQYF.